Each of the 14 T cell receptor beta chains below was sequenced from the same sample in a study of cytomegalovirus exposure and HLA in healthy donors (dated by TCRdb to the late 2010s). Libraries were built with the immunoSEQ multiplex PCR assay. The multiplex PCR relied on a mix of 60 forward primers for TCR Vbeta segments and 13 reverse primers for TCR Jbeta segments. This immuneACCESS table, as held by TCRdb, lists in-frame sequences with V and J called but not all clones. Of the missing ones, under half trace to an unresolved V gene in checked studies; the others have no known cause. This sample has about 150,000 clones in its table, and 70% to 80% of those were observed once. The ten largest make up under 8% of the sample. The sequenced sample was PBMCs. The receptors were gathered from a man aged 45-65 years in good health and CMV-seropositive.

The V and J genes are TRBV2 and TRBJ2-7; D not resolved. V was cut by 4 bases and J by 0 bases, with 7 bases left in between. Germline V lookup: CDR1 SNHLY, CDR2 FYNNEI. The CDR3 consists of 13 residues. The CDR3 reads CASSALFSYEQYF. Here the CDR3 DNA reads TGTGCCAGCAGTGCTCTGTTCTCCTACGAGCAGTACTTC.

The V and J genes are TRBV2 and TRBJ1-4; 7 bases align to TRBD1. Germline trimming cut 6 bases from V and 8 bases from J; bases unmatched to any gene: 9. This CDR3 is 14 amino acids long. Germline values: CDR1 SNHLY, CDR2 FYNNEI. The CDR3 DNA is TGTGCCAGCAGCTATACAGGGGTGGGGGAAAAACTGTTTTTT. Translation gives CASSYTGVGEKLFF.

The chain links TRBV27 to TRBJ2-5, with D possibly TRBD1 on 6 matching bases. The end of the DNA fits TRBJ2-7 better, so the J call may be wrong. The germline gives CDR1 MNHEY, CDR2 SMNVEV (reference sequence). This CDR3 comprises 18 residues. The CDR3 is CASSLGPMKTGNSYEQYF. The CDR3 bases are TGTGCCAGCAGTTTGGGACCGATGAAAACAGGGAACTCCTACGAGCAGTACTTC.

The genes are TRBV5-1 and TRBJ2-3; 8 positions match TRBD2. The CDR3 totals 17 residues. Germline CDR1 is SGHRS and CDR2 is YFSETQ. Trimming at V came to 4 bases and at J to 4 bases, leaving 14 bases not matched to a gene. The CDR3 coding sequence is TGCGCCAGCAGCCCGATGCGAGCGGCGGGAGGACCAGATACGCAGTATTTT. Translated, it gives CASSPMRAAGGPDTQYF.

This clone occurred once. The rearrangement uses TRBV7-6 and TRBJ1-5; 9 nucleotides agree with TRBD1. The CDR3 is 15 amino acids. Looked up from germline, CDR1 is SGHVS and CDR2 is FNYEAQ. V was pared by 1 base and J by 7 bases, with 5 bases of the junction left unmatched. CDR3 DNA sequence: TGTGCCAGCAGCTTAGGGGGACAGGGTTTCCAGCCCCAGCATTTT. As protein: CASSLGGQGFQPQHF.

V gene TRBV7-9 combines with J gene TRBJ2-7, with TRBD2 matching 12 bases. The CDR3 is 15 amino acids. V shed 5 bases and J 4 bases; nucleotides not matched to a gene: 6. From germline, CDR1 is SEHNR and CDR2 FQNEAQ (reference sequence). CDR3 protein: CASSIGTSGLYEQYF. DNA of the CDR3: TGTGCCAGCAGCATCGGGACTAGCGGGTTATACGAGCAGTACTTC.

V and J are TRBV9 and TRBJ1-2; a possible D gene is TRBD1 (5 bases). The germline V gene encodes CDR1 SGDLS and CDR2 YYNGEE. V shed 1 base and J shed 4 bases, with 8 bases lying between them. The CDR3 has 13 residues. This CDR3 reads CASSVSGIYGYTF. The DNA of the CDR3 is TGTGCCAGCAGCGTATCAGGGATCTATGGCTACACCTTC. The whole variable domain, filled in from reference TRBV9 and TRBJ1-2, reads DSGVTQTPKHLITATGQRVTLRCSPRSGDLSVYWYQQSLDQGLQFLIQYYNGEERAKGNILERFSAQQFPDLHSELNLSSLELGDSALYFCASSVSGIYGYTFGSGTRLTVV.

This rearrangement joins TRBV28 to TRBJ1-4, with a tentative D call TRBD1 (5 bases). CDR3 size: 13 residues. The ends were cut back, 8 bases at V and 1 base at J, with 8 bases in the middle. The germline V gene encodes CDR1 MDHEN and CDR2 SYDVKM. The CDR3 sequence is CASHDRTNEKLFF. The CDR3 region has the DNA TGTGCCAGCCATGACAGAACTAATGAAAAACTGTTTTTT.

This clone was observed a single time. The sample contains more than one DNA sequence encoding this CDR3. The chain couples TRBV2 to TRBJ2-3; 10 nucleotides line up with TRBD2. V lost 4 bases to trimming and J lost 6 bases; unmatched junction nucleotides: 4. The CDR3 has 14 amino acids. CDR1 and CDR2 (germline): SNHLY, FYNNEI. The CDR3 sequence: CASSGTSGRDTQYF. The CDR3 DNA reads TGTGCCAGCAGTGGGACTAGCGGCCGCGATACGCAGTATTTT.

This clone was counted a single time. The chain carries TRBV28 and TRBJ2-3; 9 bases align to TRBD1. The CDR3 loop spans 14 amino acids. Trimming at V came to 6 bases and at J to 3 bases, leaving 4 bases not matched to a gene. Germline values: CDR1 MDHEN, CDR2 SYDVKM. CDR3 residues: CASSRGTGTDTQYF. CDR3 DNA sequence: TGTGCCAGCAGCCGAGGGACAGGGACAGATACGCAGTATTTT.

Here the CDR3 reads CASGGRNQPQHF. Written as DNA, the CDR3 is TGTGCCAGCGGGGGCCGCAATCAGCCCCAGCATTTT. The gene calls are TRBV10-3 and TRBJ1-5; a weak D match, TRBD1 (6 bases). V shed 10 bases and J shed 2 bases, with 9 bases lying between them. Germline CDR1 and CDR2: ENHRY and SYGVKD. This CDR3 contains 12 residues.

This sequence joins TRBV7-9 and TRBJ2-1; 8 bases map to TRBD1. J gave up 6 bases and V 4 bases, and 17 bases lay outside the gene matches. The germline V gene encodes CDR1 SEHNR and CDR2 FQNEAQ (reference sequence). The length of the CDR3 is 18 residues. In nucleotides, the CDR3 is TGTGCCAGCAGCTCGGCAAAAAACACAGGGGGGCTAGTCAATGAGCAGTTCTTC. It codes for CASSSAKNTGGLVNEQFF.

The CDR3 loop reads CASSERLSREGYEQYF. CDR3 nucleotide sequence: TGTGCCAGCAGTGAAAGGCTGTCCAGGGAGGGGTACGAGCAGTACTTC. The V gene is TRBV6-1, the J gene TRBJ2-7; 7 nucleotides align to TRBD2. From germline, CDR1 is MNHNS and CDR2 SASEGT. The CDR3 contains 16 residues. Losses at the gene ends were 2 bases for V and 4 bases for J; bases not matched to a gene: 11.

This chain links TRBV7-9 with TRBJ1-1; 9 bases fit TRBD1. V shed 7 bases, J shed 4 bases, and the junction held 10 bases outside the gene matches. The germline CDR1 and CDR2 sequences are SEHNR and FQNEAQ (reference sequence). There are 15 residues in the CDR3. The CDR3 region is CASTNRGQLFTEAFF. CDR3 nucleotide sequence: TGTGCCAGCACCAACAGGGGGCAATTGTTCACTGAAGCTTTCTTT. Drawing the rest from reference TRBV7-9 and TRBJ1-1, the complete variable domain is DTGVSQNPRHKITKRGQNVTFRCDPISEHNRLYWYRQTLGQGPEFLTYFQNEAQLEKSRLLSDRFSAERPKGSFSTLEIQRTEQGDSAMYLCASTNRGQLFTEAFFGQGTRLTVV.